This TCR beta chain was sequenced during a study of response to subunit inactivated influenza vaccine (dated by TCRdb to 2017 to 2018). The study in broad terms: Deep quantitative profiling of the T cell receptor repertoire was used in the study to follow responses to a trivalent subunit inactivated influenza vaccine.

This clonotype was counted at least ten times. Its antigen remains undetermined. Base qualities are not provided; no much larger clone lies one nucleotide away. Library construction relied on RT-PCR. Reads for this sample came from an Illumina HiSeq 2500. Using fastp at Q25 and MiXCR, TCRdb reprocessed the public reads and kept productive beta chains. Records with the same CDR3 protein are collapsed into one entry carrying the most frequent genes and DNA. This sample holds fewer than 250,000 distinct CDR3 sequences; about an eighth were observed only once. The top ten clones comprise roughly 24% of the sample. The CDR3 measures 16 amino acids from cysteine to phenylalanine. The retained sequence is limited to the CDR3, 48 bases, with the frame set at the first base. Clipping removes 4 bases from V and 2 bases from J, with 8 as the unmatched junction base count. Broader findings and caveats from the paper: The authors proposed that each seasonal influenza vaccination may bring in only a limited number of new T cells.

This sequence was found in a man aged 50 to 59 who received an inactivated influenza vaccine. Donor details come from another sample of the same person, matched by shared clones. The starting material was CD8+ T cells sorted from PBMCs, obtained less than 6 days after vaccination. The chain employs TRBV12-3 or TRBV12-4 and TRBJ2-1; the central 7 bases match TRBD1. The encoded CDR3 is CASSWWDSSAYNEQFF. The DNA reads TGTGCCAGCAGTTGGTGGGACAGTAGCGCCTACAATGAGCAGTTCTTC.